This TCR beta chain was captured in a study of blood T cell repertoires in COVID-19. Using immunoSEQ multiplex PCR, the repertoire was profiled, and TCRdb retains in-frame clones only, with some absent. Counted here are fewer than 75,000 clones, about four fifths occurring once; the ten biggest clones make up 6.3%. Germline CDR1 MNHEY, CDR2 SMNVEV (reference sequence). The CDR3 totals 14 residues. V was cut by 2 bases and J by 0 bases, with 8 bases left in between. Sequenced input: peripheral blood. The clonotype was recovered from an older woman with acute or convalescent COVID-19. This sequence joins TRBV27 and TRBJ2-7; tentative D call: TRBD2 (6 bases). The CDR3 DNA is TGTGCCAGCAGTTTAACCGGGAGCTCCTACGAGCAGTACTTC. This encodes CASSLTGSSYEQYF.